Following are 13 T cell receptor beta chains from one sample sequenced in a study of T cell responses to AZD1222 COVID-19 vaccine (dated by TCRdb to about 2021). Library preparation was by the immunoSEQ multiplex PCR assay. TCRdb obtained this table from immuneACCESS and retained in-frame rearrangements with V and J assigned. These tables miss some clones; where compared with another copy, unresolved V genes account for less than half of the shortfall, and the remainder is unexplained. The sample contains more than 110,000 clones, 92% of them found a single time. The ten biggest clones cover around 3.2% of the sample. Per the publication, the time point label means: baseline before first vaccination. This sample comprised peripheral blood, obtained on day 0 of AZD1222 vaccination. These receptors all stem from an adult in good health.

The genes are TRBV29-1 and TRBJ1-3; D perhaps matches TRBD1 (6 bases). V lost 6 bases and J 2 bases, leaving 8 bases between the germline ends. Germline assignment: CDR1 SQVTM and CDR2 ANQGSEA. The CDR3 loop spans 12 amino acids. This CDR3 is CSVRTAGNTIYF. In DNA, the CDR3 is TGCAGCGTCCGGACAGCTGGAAACACCATATATTTT.

The CDR3 is CASSFLMAGVPYEQYF. In DNA, the CDR3 is TGTGCCAGCAGCTTTCTCATGGCCGGGGTCCCCTACGAGCAGTACTTC. J is TRBJ2-7 and V is TRBV11-1; the D gene is possibly TRBD2 (5 bases). This CDR3 is built from 16 residues. In germline, CDR1 is SGHAT, CDR2 FQDESV (reference sequence). V was shortened by 3 bases and J by 2 bases, with 17 bases between the two germline ends.

The chain carries TRBV9 and TRBJ2-7, with D perhaps being TRBD1 or TRBD2 (5 bases each). This CDR3 region has 17 residues. Germline-derived CDR1 and CDR2 are SGDLS and YYNGEE. Trimming took 3 bases from V and 2 from J, leaving 21 bases between them. The DNA of the CDR3 is TGTGCCAGCAGCGCGAACCCTGGGACCAGGACTCCCTACGAGCAGTACTTC. Residues: CASSANPGTRTPYEQYF.

J is TRBJ2-7 and V is TRBV3-1 (or the pseudogene TRBV3-2), with D perhaps TRBD2 (5 bases). The CDR3 spans 18 residues. Germline CDR1 is LGHDT and CDR2 is YNNKEL (reference sequence). V gave up 6 bases and J gave up 0 bases, with 24 bases separating them. The DNA for the CDR3 is TGTGCCAGCAGTCCACGAAAGCCGAGGCGGGCGAGCTCCTACGAGCAGTACTTC. Its protein is CASSPRKPRRASSYEQYF.

The chain links TRBV6-5 to TRBJ1-2; D might be TRBD1 (5 bases). The V gene lost 9 bases and the J gene lost 1 base, with 15 bases spanning the gap. The V gene's germline CDR1 is MNHEY and CDR2 SVGAGI. The CDR3 has 14 residues. CDR3 sequence reads: CASGQGAGNYGYTF. CDR3 sequence (DNA): TGTGCCAGTGGGCAGGGCGCGGGTAACTATGGCTACACCTTC.

The CDR3 region has the DNA TGTGCCAGCGGGGCTGACAGGGGCAGCGAGCAGTTCTTC. Amino acid sequence: CASGADRGSEQFF. The genes are TRBV6-5 and TRBJ2-1, with 8 bases that match TRBD1. Germline loops: CDR1 MNHEY, CDR2 SVGAGI. The CDR3 has 13 amino acids. V was clipped by 8 bases and J by 10 bases; unmatched bases: 10.

This rearrangement joins TRBV4-1 to TRBJ2-6, with D uncertain. Per the germline V gene, CDR1 is MGHRA and CDR2 is YSYEKL. The CDR3 length is 16 residues. The V end lost 4 bases, the J end lost 0 bases, and 10 bases lay between the germline ends. The CDR3 loop is CASSPGRASGANVLTF. In DNA, the CDR3 is TGCGCCAGCAGCCCGGGCCGGGCCTCTGGGGCCAACGTCCTGACTTTC.

This chain uses TRBV4-3 with TRBJ1-1; the D gene is possibly TRBD1 (5 bases). The CDR3 runs 14 residues. V lost 1 base, J lost 6 bases, and 12 bases lay in between. The V gene's germline CDR1 is LGHNA and CDR2 YSLEER. The CDR3 coding sequence is TGCGCCAGCAGCCAAGTTTATTGGGGGTCTGAAGCTTTCTTT. Protein: CASSQVYWGSEAFF.

This clone was detected once. This chain links TRBV12-3 or TRBV12-4 with TRBJ2-1; possible D gene TRBD1, 7 bases. V was pared by 9 bases and J by 8 bases, with 11 bases between. The length of the CDR3 is 11 residues. Written as DNA, the CDR3 is TGTGCCAGTAGGAGGGGGCATGAGCAGTTCTTC. This sequence encodes CASRRGHEQFF.

In this sample, this clone turned up once. V gene TRBV12-3 or TRBV12-4 combines with J gene TRBJ2-5; D not certain. V dropped 4 bases and J dropped 3 bases, with 9 bases sitting between them. The CDR3 consists of 13 residues. The CDR3 sequence is CASSSTGEETQYF. CDR3 sequence (DNA): TGTGCCAGCAGTTCGACCGGAGAAGAGACCCAGTACTTC.

The V call is TRBV9, the J call TRBJ2-3, with a possible D match to TRBD2 (6 bases). CDR1 is SGDLS, CDR2 YYNGEE, per germline. The CDR3 totals 15 residues. Between the trimmed V and J ends, which lost 1 base and 0 bases, there was a span of 9 bases. The CDR3 reads CASSVFAGSTDTQYF. The CDR3 nucleotides read TGTGCCAGCAGCGTATTTGCGGGAAGCACAGATACGCAGTATTTT.

This clone showed up just a few times. This chain uses TRBV5-1 with TRBJ2-4; unclear D gene. Germline V gene sequence: CDR1 SGHRS, CDR2 YFSETQ. This CDR3 has 15 residues. Trimming shortened V by 0 bases and J by 8 bases, and 15 bases separated the two germline ends. CDR3 nucleotides: TGCGCCAGCAGCTTGGCCCCCTCAGGTCGAGACATTCAGTACTTC. This codes for CASSLAPSGRDIQYF.

This chain joins TRBV18 and TRBJ1-1, with D unclear. CDR1 KGHSH and CDR2 LQKENI come from the germline V gene. With 3 bases removed from V and 2 bases from J, the gap between germline ends came to 13 bases. This CDR3 has 15 amino acids. The DNA of the CDR3 is TGTGCCAGCTCACCGTGGGAACCTAAAAACACTGAAGCTTTCTTT. This gives the protein CASSPWEPKNTEAFF.